These T cell receptor beta chains were read from a single sample in a study of blood T cell repertoires in COVID-19. TCRdb keeps only in-frame clones here, not all; method: immunoSEQ multiplex PCR. The table shows 100,000 or so clones, with just over 85% occurring only once. The sequencing sample was made of PBMCs or T cells enriched from blood (not recorded which). The receptors here all came from a woman between 45 and 60 years old who had recovered from COVID-19. The CDR3 runs from the conserved cysteine through the conserved F or W. Each record gives: V gene, clone size, J gene, D gene, CDR3 DNA, CDR3 protein. A D gene is named only where the DNA matches it firmly. For some rows the clone size is stated as once, few or many, or as a class when expanded; others skip it.

TRBV28	once	TRBJ1-1	TRBD1	TGTGCCAGCAGGACAGGGAAGACTGAAGCTTTCTTT	CASRTGKTEAFF
TRBV7-2	few	TRBJ2-5	.	TGTGCCAGCAGCTTAGTGGCGGGACTAAGGGGGGAGACCCAGTACTTC	CASSLVAGLRGETQYF
TRBV5-1	.	TRBJ2-1	.	TGCGCCAGCAGCTTGGATGGGGGGATTGGGGATGAGCAGTTCTTC	CASSLDGGIGDEQFF
TRBV28	.	TRBJ2-2	.	TGTGCCAGCAACCACAGGGCCGAGGGCACCGGGGAGCTGTTTTTT	CASNHRAEGTGELFF
TRBV2	.	TRBJ1-5	TRBD1	TGTGCCAGCAGGAGGACAGGGGCCCAGCCCCAGCATTTT	CASRRTGAQPQHF
TRBV23-1	.	TRBJ1-5	.	TGCGCCAGCAGTCAATCTGAGCACCCTAGCAATCAGCCCCAGCATTTT	CASSQSEHPSNQPQHF
TRBV6-4	.	TRBJ1-6	TRBD1	TGTGCCAGCAGTCCAGGGGGGTATAATTCACCCCTCCACTTT	CASSPGGYNSPLHF
TRBV2	.	TRBJ2-7	TRBD2	TGTGCCAGCAGAGTGACTAGCGGGGGGGGCCTCCCCGAGCAGTACTTC	CASRVTSGGGLPEQYF
TRBV27	.	TRBJ1-5	TRBD1	TGTGCCAGCAGTAAAGGGACAGGGATAAGCAATCAGCCCCAGCATTTT	CASSKGTGISNQPQHF
TRBV25-1	.	TRBJ2-5	TRBD1	TGTGCCAGCAGTGAATATCAGGGGGCGGAGACCCAGTACTTC	CASSEYQGAETQYF
TRBV14	.	TRBJ2-6	.	TGTGCCAGCACCCAGAGCTCTGGGGCCAACGTCCTGACTTTC	CASTQSSGANVLTF
TRBV27	.	TRBJ2-3	TRBD2	TGTGCCAGCAAGCGAGCGGGGAGTTGGACAGATACGCAGTATTTT	CASKRAGSWTDTQYF
TRBV2	.	TRBJ1-1	TRBD1	TGTGCCAGCAGTCCCCCGGGACAGGGGGCTAGCGAAGCTTTCTTT	CASSPPGQGASEAFF
TRBV18	.	TRBJ2-7	.	TGTGCCAGCTCAGAGACTAGCTACGAGCAGTACTTC	CASSETSYEQYF